One sample yielded the 30 T cell receptor beta chains listed below, sequenced in a study of response to subunit inactivated influenza vaccine. TCRdb used MiXCR to reprocess the RT-PCR reads, holding one entry per CDR3 protein. The sample has around 520,000 distinct CDR3 sequences, 12% seen once. Source: PBMCs from blood, taken on the day of vaccination. The receptor source for this set is a man aged 50 to 60 who received an inactivated influenza vaccine.

The chain employs TRBV6-5 and TRBJ2-2, with no clear D. Trimming removed 2 bases from V and 6 bases from J, with 10 bases in between. CDR1 MNHEY and CDR2 SVGAGI come from the germline V gene. CDR3 size: 14 residues. The CDR3 region is CASSYLARSGELFF. The CDR3 DNA reads as TGTGCCAGCAGTTACCTCGCGAGGTCCGGGGAGCTGTTTTTT.

This clonotype was picked up a small number of times. The CDR3 loop reads CASATSGRYEQYF. Here the CDR3 DNA reads TGTGCCAGTGCGACTAGCGGGAGATACGAGCAGTACTTC. The chain links TRBV19 to TRBJ2-7; 12 bases agree with TRBD2. Looked up from germline, CDR1 is LNHDA and CDR2 is SQIVND (reference sequence). V lost 8 bases, J lost 4 bases, and 3 bases stayed unmatched. This CDR3 has 13 amino acids.

This clonotype was recorded a few times. The rearrangement joins TRBV21-1 to TRBJ2-5; the table calls TRBD2, which could not be checked here. TRBV21-1 is given as a pseudogene. CDR3 size: 17 residues. CDR3 bases: TGTGCCAGCAGCGCTGGGACTAGCGGGGGCCGGAGGGAGACCCAGTACTTC. Its translation: CASSAGTSGGRRETQYF.

This chain links TRBV20-1 with TRBJ2-7, with D tentatively TRBD1 (5 bases). The germline CDR1 and CDR2 sequences are DFQATT and SNEGSKA (reference sequence). The CDR3 is 13 residues long. The V and J ends lost 0 bases and 3 bases respectively, with 9 bases between them. CDR3 sequence: CSARDPGHYEQYF. CDR3 sequence (DNA): TGCAGTGCTAGAGACCCAGGACACTACGAGCAGTACTTC.

In its sample, this clonotype was seen many times. V and J are TRBV5-1 and TRBJ1-1, with 7 nucleotides matching TRBD1. The CDR3 totals 13 residues. The V and J ends lost 5 bases and 11 bases, in that order; junction bases with no gene match: 12. Germline V lookup: CDR1 SGHRS, CDR2 YFSETQ. Written as DNA, the CDR3 is TGCGCCAGCAGTTCAAATGACAGGGTATCGGCTTTCTTT. Its protein product is CASSSNDRVSAFF.

V usage is TRBV5-1 and J usage is TRBJ2-7; 10 positions match TRBD2. The germline gives CDR1 SGHRS, CDR2 YFSETQ. The CDR3 consists of 13 residues. J lost 7 bases, V lost 4 bases, and 5 bases had no gene match. The chain's CDR3 is CASSPGTSDEQYF. CDR3 in DNA: TGCGCCAGCAGCCCTGGGACTAGCGATGAGCAGTACTTC.

The rearrangement joins TRBV29-1 to TRBJ1-2; 9 bases match TRBD1. Trimming at V came to 6 bases and at J to 5 bases, leaving 13 bases not matched to a gene. CDR1 and CDR2 from the germline V gene are SQVTM and ANQGSEA. This CDR3 has 15 residues. Here the CDR3 DNA reads TGCAGCGTCGCCCCCGGGACAGGGATATATTATGGCTACACCTTC. As protein: CSVAPGTGIYYGYTF.

V is TRBV12-3 or TRBV12-4 and J is TRBJ2-5; D gene unclear. V lost 6 bases, J lost 1 base, and 15 bases lay in between. There are 15 residues in the CDR3. The CDR3 DNA is TGTGCCAGCAGCCCTGGGTTAGGGTTCCAAGAGACCCAGTACTTC. It translates to CASSPGLGFQETQYF.

Many counts were recorded for this clonotype. The V call is TRBV11-2, the J call TRBJ2-1; D unclear. The germline V and J ends were trimmed by 1 base and 6 bases, with 7 bases remaining between them. This CDR3 is built from 13 residues. CDR1 and CDR2 from the germline V gene are SGHAT and FQNNGV. CDR3 DNA sequence: TGTGCCAGCAGCTTAGGGGTCGGCAATGAGCAGTTCTTC. This gives the protein CASSLGVGNEQFF.

This clonotype was observed many times. J is TRBJ2-2 and V is TRBV15; 9 nucleotides align to TRBD1. Looked up from germline, CDR1 is LNHNV and CDR2 is YYDKDF (reference sequence). Trimming at V came to 3 bases and at J to 4 bases, leaving 6 bases not matched to a gene. This CDR3 has 16 amino acids. CDR3 nucleotides: TGTGCCACCAGCAGGCTTGGACAGGGGTTCACCGGGGAGCTGTTTTTT. This gives the protein CATSRLGQGFTGELFF.

This clonotype was seen only a few times. This chain connects TRBV15 to TRBJ1-2; 8 positions match TRBD1. V shed 1 base, J shed 6 bases, and the junction held 4 bases outside the gene matches. The V gene's germline CDR1 is LNHNV and CDR2 YYDKDF (reference sequence). The CDR3 is 14 residues long. CDR3 amino acids: CATSRAGGLNGYTF. CDR3 DNA sequence: TGTGCCACCAGCAGAGCAGGGGGCCTCAATGGCTACACCTTC.

The table lists this clonotype with a few counts. This chain joins TRBV6-1 and TRBJ1-1; D unclear. The V and J ends lost 0 bases and 6 bases respectively, with 5 bases between them. Germline CDR1 reads MNHNS; CDR2 reads SASEGT. The CDR3 totals 12 residues. This chain's CDR3 is CASSEALSEAFF. The CDR3 DNA is TGTGCCAGCAGTGAAGCGCTCTCTGAAGCTTTCTTT.

This clonotype was seen at least ten times. The chain uses TRBV15 and TRBJ2-7, with 7 positions matching TRBD2. The CDR3 covers 16 residues. The V gene's germline CDR1 is LNHNV and CDR2 YYDKDF (reference sequence). The J segment lost 2 bases and the V segment lost 2 bases, leaving 9 bases of the junction unmatched. The CDR3 loop is CATSRNIGTITYEQYF. CDR3 nucleotide sequence: TGTGCCACCAGCAGAAACATTGGGACTATCACCTACGAGCAGTACTTC.

This clonotype was detected a few times. The rearrangement joins TRBV28 to TRBJ2-2; tentative D call: TRBD1 (5 bases). Germline values: CDR1 MDHEN, CDR2 SYDVKM. The CDR3 runs to 15 residues. Trimming stripped 3 bases from V and 0 bases from J, with 8 bases between. The CDR3 coding sequence is TGTGCCAGCAGTTTTCCAGGGACGAACACCGGGGAGCTGTTTTTT. Translated, it gives CASSFPGTNTGELFF.

V and J are TRBV7-9 and TRBJ2-1; TRBD1 aligns across 10 bases. Germline trimming cut 3 bases from V and 8 bases from J; bases unmatched to any gene: 7. This CDR3 spans 15 amino acids. Germline CDR1 reads SEHNR; CDR2 reads FQNEAQ (reference sequence). The CDR3 DNA sequence: TGTGCCAGCAGCTTGACCGGGACAGGGGTGGATGAGCAGTTCTTC. This encodes CASSLTGTGVDEQFF.

In this sample, this clonotype turned up a few times. The rearrangement links TRBV5-1 to TRBJ2-3; a possible D gene is TRBD1 (6 bases). The germline V gene has CDR1 SGHRS and CDR2 YFSETQ. This CDR3 spans 15 amino acids. V was pared by 0 bases and J by 4 bases, with 12 bases between. Written as DNA, the CDR3 is TGCGCCAGCAGCTTGGCGACAGGCAATCCAGATACGCAGTATTTT. Protein product: CASSLATGNPDTQYF.

This chain uses TRBV9 with TRBJ2-2; 7 nucleotides align to TRBD2. V was clipped by 4 bases and J by 5 bases; unmatched bases: 8. There are 15 residues in the CDR3. Germline CDR1 and CDR2: SGDLS and YYNGEE. CDR3 sequence (DNA): TGTGCCAGCAGCCTCGGGGAGGGCCGGACCGGGGAGCTGTTTTTT. This encodes CASSLGEGRTGELFF.

This clonotype was detected many times. The CDR3, as DNA: TGCAGTGCTAGAGAGTTAGACAGCCGATCCTACAATGAGCAGTTCTTC. This translates into CSARELDSRSYNEQFF. The chain is built from TRBV20-1 and TRBJ2-1; D is perhaps TRBD1 (5 bases). This CDR3 is built from 16 residues. Trimming left V 0 bases short and J 1 base short, with 13 bases between. Germline values: CDR1 DFQATT, CDR2 SNEGSKA (reference sequence).

The chain carries TRBV10-3 and TRBJ1-5, with 8 nucleotides matching TRBD1. The germline CDR1 and CDR2 sequences are ENHRY and SYGVKD. V trimming: 6 bases; J trimming: 4 bases; junction bases outside the gene matches: 8. The CDR3 has 15 amino acids. This CDR3 is CAIRQGGESNQPQHF. The CDR3 DNA reads TGTGCCATCAGACAGGGGGGGGAAAGTAATCAGCCCCAGCATTTT.

The V gene is TRBV2, the J gene TRBJ2-3, with TRBD1 matching 8 bases. Per the germline V gene, CDR1 is SNHLY and CDR2 is FYNNEI. J lost 1 base, V lost 1 base, and 4 bases had no gene match. This CDR3 is 16 amino acids long. The CDR3 loop reads CASSEDRGYGTDTQYF. The CDR3 DNA reads TGTGCCAGCAGTGAAGACAGGGGGTATGGCACAGATACGCAGTATTTT.

This chain joins TRBV12-3 or TRBV12-4 and TRBJ2-3, with a possible D match to TRBD2 (6 bases). V lost 7 bases, J lost 4 bases, and 18 bases lay in between. CDR3 length equals 15 residues. The CDR3 region has the DNA TGTGCCAGCACCACACTGACTAGTGGCCCAGATACGCAGTATTTT. Its protein is CASTTLTSGPDTQYF.

The CDR3 nucleotides are TGCAGCGTTGGGGGGGGTAGCGGAGGGCAAGAGACCCAGTACTTC. It is translated as CSVGGGSGGQETQYF. The chain combines TRBV29-1 with TRBJ2-5; TRBD2 matches 7 bases. V lost 4 bases and J lost 2; bases outside the gene matches: 10. The CDR3 sequence is 15 residues long. The germline V gene encodes CDR1 SQVTM and CDR2 ANQGSEA. Full variable domain (outside the CDR3, taken from reference TRBV29-1 and TRBJ2-5): SAVISQKPSRDICQRGTSLTIQCQVDSQVTMMFWYRQQPGQSLTLIATANQGSEATYESGFVIDKFPISRPNLTFSTLTVSNMSPEDSSIYLCSVGGGSGGQETQYFGPGTRLLVL.

The chain couples TRBV6-1 to TRBJ1-3; TRBD1 is a possible D gene (5 bases). V was shortened by 6 bases and J by 4 bases, with 10 bases between the two germline ends. CDR3 length: 13 amino acids. Germline V gene lookup returns CDR1 MNHNS and CDR2 SASEGT. The CDR3 protein is CASSPGLGNTIYF. For the CDR3, the DNA is TGTGCCAGCAGCCCAGGGTTAGGAAACACCATATATTTT.

This clonotype has only a few counts. The rearrangement uses TRBV28 and TRBJ2-1; D is undetermined. The CDR3 has 12 amino acids. V dropped 6 bases and J dropped 8 bases, with 11 bases sitting between them. Germline assignment: CDR1 MDHEN and CDR2 SYDVKM. The CDR3 nucleotides are TGTGCCAGCAGCCCCCCCAGGCATGAGCAGTTCTTC. As protein: CASSPPRHEQFF.

This clonotype has more than one count but fewer than ten. This sequence joins TRBV20-1 and TRBJ2-1; 9 bases fit TRBD2. The CDR3 sequence is 14 residues long. The V and J ends lost 5 bases and 2 bases, in that order; junction bases with no gene match: 4. The germline V gene encodes CDR1 DFQATT and CDR2 SNEGSKA (reference sequence). CDR3 amino acids: CSAELAGPYNEQFF. CDR3 DNA: TGCAGTGCTGAACTAGCGGGTCCCTACAATGAGCAGTTCTTC.

The chain employs TRBV12-3 or TRBV12-4 and TRBJ1-1, with 11 bases aligning to TRBD1. This CDR3 spans 15 amino acids. The V gene end was trimmed by 6 bases and the J gene end by 0 bases; junction bases not matched to a gene: 3. CDR3 nucleotide sequence: TGTGCCAGCAGCCGGGACAGGGGGTTGAACACTGAAGCTTTCTTT. Its protein product is CASSRDRGLNTEAFF.

The genes are TRBV12-3 or TRBV12-4 and TRBJ2-1; D remains ambiguous. This CDR3 is 14 amino acids long. The V and J ends lost 3 bases and 1 base respectively, with 7 bases between them. In DNA form, the CDR3 reads TGTGCCAGCAGTTTTACCAGATCCTACAATGAGCAGTTCTTC. It codes for CASSFTRSYNEQFF.

The gene calls are TRBV28 and TRBJ2-6, with TRBD2 as a possible D gene (5 bases). CDR1 and CDR2 from the germline V gene are MDHEN and SYDVKM. The CDR3 sequence is 17 residues long. With 6 bases removed from V and 2 bases from J, the gap between germline ends came to 17 bases. The CDR3 sequence is CASRQTGLRTGANVLTF. CDR3 nucleotides: TGTGCCAGCAGGCAAACCGGACTCCGGACTGGGGCCAACGTCCTGACTTTC.

The chain links TRBV6-1 to TRBJ2-4, with 11 bases fitting TRBD1. V trimming: 5 bases; J trimming: 6 bases; junction bases outside the gene matches: 6. CDR3 size: 15 residues. From germline, CDR1 is MNHNS and CDR2 SASEGT. The CDR3 reads CASSTTGTGGNIQYF. CDR3 nucleotide sequence: TGTGCCAGCAGTACCACCGGGACAGGGGGAAACATTCAGTACTTC.

The gene calls are TRBV7-2 and TRBJ2-7; TRBD1 matches 9 bases. V lost 4 bases and J lost 0; bases outside the gene matches: 7. Germline V gene data show CDR1 as SGHTA and CDR2 as FQGNSA. The CDR3 has 16 residues. This CDR3 reads CASSSWTGVGSYEQYF. The CDR3 region has the DNA TGTGCCAGCAGCTCTTGGACAGGGGTTGGCTCCTACGAGCAGTACTTC.